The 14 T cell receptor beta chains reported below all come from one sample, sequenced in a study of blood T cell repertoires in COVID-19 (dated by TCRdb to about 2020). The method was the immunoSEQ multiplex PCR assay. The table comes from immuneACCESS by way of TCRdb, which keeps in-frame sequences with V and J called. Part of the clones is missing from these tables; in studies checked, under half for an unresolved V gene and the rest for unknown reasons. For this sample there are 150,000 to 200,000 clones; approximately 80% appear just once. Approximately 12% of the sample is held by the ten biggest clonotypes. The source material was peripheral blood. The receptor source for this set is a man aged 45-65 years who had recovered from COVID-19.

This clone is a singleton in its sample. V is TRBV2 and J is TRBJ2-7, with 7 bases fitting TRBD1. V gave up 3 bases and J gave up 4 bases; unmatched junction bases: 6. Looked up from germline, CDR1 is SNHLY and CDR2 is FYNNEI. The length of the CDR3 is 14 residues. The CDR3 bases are TGTGCCAGCAGTGATAGGACAGGCGAATACGAGCAGTACTTC. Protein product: CASSDRTGEYEQYF.

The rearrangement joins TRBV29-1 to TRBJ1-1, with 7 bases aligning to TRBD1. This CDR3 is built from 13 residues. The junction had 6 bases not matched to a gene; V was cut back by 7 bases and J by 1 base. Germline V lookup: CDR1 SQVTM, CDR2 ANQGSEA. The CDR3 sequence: CSALTGTNTEAFF. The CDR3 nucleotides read TGCAGCGCCCTGACAGGGACGAACACTGAAGCTTTCTTT.

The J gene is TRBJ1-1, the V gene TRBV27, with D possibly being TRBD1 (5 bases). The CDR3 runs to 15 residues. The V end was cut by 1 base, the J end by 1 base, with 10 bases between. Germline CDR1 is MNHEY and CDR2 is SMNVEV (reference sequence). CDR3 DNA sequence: TGTGCCAGCAGTTTATACAGGCTCGGGAACACTGAAGCTTTCTTT. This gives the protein CASSLYRLGNTEAFF.

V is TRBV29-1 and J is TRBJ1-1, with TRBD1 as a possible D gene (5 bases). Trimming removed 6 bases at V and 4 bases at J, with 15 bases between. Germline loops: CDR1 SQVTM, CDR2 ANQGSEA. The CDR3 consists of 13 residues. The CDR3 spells CSVETGGSTEAFF. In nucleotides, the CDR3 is TGCAGCGTCGAGACCGGGGGGAGCACTGAAGCTTTCTTT.

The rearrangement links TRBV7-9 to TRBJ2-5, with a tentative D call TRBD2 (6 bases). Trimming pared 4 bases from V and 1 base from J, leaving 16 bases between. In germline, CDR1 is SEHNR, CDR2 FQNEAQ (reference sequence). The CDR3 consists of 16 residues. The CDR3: CASSSTGTPRQETQYF. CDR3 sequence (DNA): TGTGCCAGCAGCTCGACCGGGACTCCGCGCCAAGAGACCCAGTACTTC.

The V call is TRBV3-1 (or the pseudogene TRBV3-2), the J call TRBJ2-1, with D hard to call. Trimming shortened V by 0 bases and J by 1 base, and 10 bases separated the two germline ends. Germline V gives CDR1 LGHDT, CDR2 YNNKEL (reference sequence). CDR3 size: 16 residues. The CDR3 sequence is CASSQEEWISYNEQFF. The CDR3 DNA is TGTGCCAGCAGCCAAGAGGAGTGGATTTCCTACAATGAGCAGTTCTTC.

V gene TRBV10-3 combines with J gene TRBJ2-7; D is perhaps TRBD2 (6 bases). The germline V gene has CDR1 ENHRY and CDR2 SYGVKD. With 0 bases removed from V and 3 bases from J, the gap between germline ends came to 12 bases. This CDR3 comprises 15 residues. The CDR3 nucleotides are TGTGCCATCAGTGAGTCGGTTAGCGGCCGCTACGAGCAGTACTTC. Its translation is CAISESVSGRYEQYF.

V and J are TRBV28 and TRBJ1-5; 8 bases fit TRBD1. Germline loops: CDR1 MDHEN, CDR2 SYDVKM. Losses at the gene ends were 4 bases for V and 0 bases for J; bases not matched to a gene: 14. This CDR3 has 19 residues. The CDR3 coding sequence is TGTGCCAGCAGTTCACCTCATAGGTCAGGGGGCAATAGCAATCAGCCCCAGCATTTT. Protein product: CASSSPHRSGGNSNQPQHF.

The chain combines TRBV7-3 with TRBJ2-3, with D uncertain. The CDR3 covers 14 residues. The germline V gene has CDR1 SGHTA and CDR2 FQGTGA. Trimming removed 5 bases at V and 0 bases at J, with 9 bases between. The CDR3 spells CASSPGSSTDTQYF. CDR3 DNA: TGTGCCAGCAGCCCAGGCTCTAGCACAGATACGCAGTATTTT.

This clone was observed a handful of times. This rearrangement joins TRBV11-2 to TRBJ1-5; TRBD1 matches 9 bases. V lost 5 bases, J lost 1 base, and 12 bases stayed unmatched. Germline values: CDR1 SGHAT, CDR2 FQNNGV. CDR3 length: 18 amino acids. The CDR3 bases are TGTGCCAGCAGCCGAGGGCTGTCCGGGACAGGGAGCAATCAGCCCCAGCATTTT. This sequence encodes CASSRGLSGTGSNQPQHF. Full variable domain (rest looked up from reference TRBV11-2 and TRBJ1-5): EAGVAQSPRYKIIEKRQSVAFWCNPISGHATLYWYQQILGQGPKLLIQFQNNGVVDDSQLPKDRFSAERLKGVDSTLKIQPAKLEDSAVYLCASSRGLSGTGSNQPQHFGDGTRLSIL.

The CDR3 region is CASSSLPWGTSGSSYNEQFF. The CDR3 DNA sequence: TGCGCCAGCAGCTCACTCCCATGGGGGACTAGCGGGAGTTCCTACAATGAGCAGTTCTTC. The chain is built from TRBV5-1 and TRBJ2-1; 14 bases fit TRBD2. Germline-derived CDR1 and CDR2 are SGHRS and YFSETQ. This CDR3 spans 20 amino acids. Unmatched junction bases numbered 12, after V lost 3 bases and J lost 1 base.

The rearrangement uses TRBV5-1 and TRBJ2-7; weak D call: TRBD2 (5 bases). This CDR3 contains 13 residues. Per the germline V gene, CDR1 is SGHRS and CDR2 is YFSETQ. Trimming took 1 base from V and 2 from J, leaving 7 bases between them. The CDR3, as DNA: TGCGCCAGCAGCTTGATCGGGGCCTACGAGCAGTACTTC. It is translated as CASSLIGAYEQYF.

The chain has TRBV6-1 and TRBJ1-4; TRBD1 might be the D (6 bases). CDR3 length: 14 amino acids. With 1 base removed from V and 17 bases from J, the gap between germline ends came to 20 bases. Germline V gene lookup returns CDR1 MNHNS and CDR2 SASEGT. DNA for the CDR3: TGTGCCAGCAGTGAAGAGGGGGTGACAGGTATATCTTTTTTT. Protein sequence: CASSEEGVTGISFF.

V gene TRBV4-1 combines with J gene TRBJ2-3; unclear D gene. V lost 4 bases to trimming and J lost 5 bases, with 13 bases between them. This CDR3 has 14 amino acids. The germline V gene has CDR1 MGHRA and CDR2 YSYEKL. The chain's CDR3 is CASSPYELRDTQYF. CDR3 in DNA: TGCGCCAGCAGCCCATACGAACTCCGAGATACGCAGTATTTT.